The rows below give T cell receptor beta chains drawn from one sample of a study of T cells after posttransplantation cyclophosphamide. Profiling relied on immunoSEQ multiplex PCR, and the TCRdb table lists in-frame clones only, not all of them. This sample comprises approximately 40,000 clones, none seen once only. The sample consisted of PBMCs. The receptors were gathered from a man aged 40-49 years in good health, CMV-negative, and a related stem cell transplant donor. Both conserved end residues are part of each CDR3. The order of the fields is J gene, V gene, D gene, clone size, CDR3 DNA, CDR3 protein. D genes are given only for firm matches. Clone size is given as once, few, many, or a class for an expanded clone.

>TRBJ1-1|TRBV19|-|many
TGTGCCAGTAGTATTTCCTCTGAAGCTTTCTTT
CASSISSEAFF
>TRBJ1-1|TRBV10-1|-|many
TGCGCCAGCAGACCCGACAGAGCGAACACTGAAGCTTTCTTT
CASRPDRANTEAFF
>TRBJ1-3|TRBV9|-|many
TGTGCCAGCAGCGGCACAGGCTCTGGAAACACCATATATTTT
CASSGTGSGNTIYF
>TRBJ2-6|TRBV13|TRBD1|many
TGTGCCAGCAGCTTACCAGGGGGCGCGGCTCTCTCTGGGGCCAACGTCCTGACTTTC
CASSLPGGAALSGANVLTF
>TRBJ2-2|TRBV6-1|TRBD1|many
TGTGCCAGCAGTGACCCAGGGGGCGCTTTAGCCGGGGAGCTGTTTTTT
CASSDPGGALAGELFF
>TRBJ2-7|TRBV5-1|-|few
TGCGCCAGCAGCTTCGTTGGAGGTACCTACGAGCAGTACTTC
CASSFVGGTYEQYF
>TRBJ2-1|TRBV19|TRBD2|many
TGTGCCAGTAGTATTTATAGCGGGGGCAATGAGCAGTTCTTC
CASSIYSGGNEQFF
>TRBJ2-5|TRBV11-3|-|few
TGTGCCAGCAGCCCTAGACAGGGAGGCGAGACCCAGTACTTC
CASSPRQGGETQYF
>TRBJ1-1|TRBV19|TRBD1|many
TGTGCCAGTATCGGGGGGGGCCAGGGGGAAATTGAAGCTTTCTTT
CASIGGGQGEIEAFF
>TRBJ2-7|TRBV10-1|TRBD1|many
TGCGCCAGCACCTCGAATCCGGGACAGGGGTCCTACGAGCAGTACTTC
CASTSNPGQGSYEQYF
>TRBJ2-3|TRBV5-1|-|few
TGCGCCAGCAGCTTGGGCGCCCCAGATACGCAGTATTTT
CASSLGAPDTQYF
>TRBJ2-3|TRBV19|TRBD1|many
TGTGCCAGTAGTATGGGACAGGGCGTAGATACGCAGTATTTT
CASSMGQGVDTQYF
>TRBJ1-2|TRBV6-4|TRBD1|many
TGTGCCAGCAGCCCGGGACAGGGCCGTGGCTACACCTTC
CASSPGQGRGYTF
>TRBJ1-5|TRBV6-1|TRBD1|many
TGTGCCAGCAGCCAACAGGGGGCAGCAAATCAGCCCCAGCATTTT
CASSQQGAANQPQHF
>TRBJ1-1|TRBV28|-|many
TGTGCCAGCATCCAATCGGTAGGGGCGAACACTGAAGCTTTCTTT
CASIQSVGANTEAFF